The 24 T cell receptor beta chains below come from one sample, sequenced in a study of human T cells and chemical hapten exposure (dated by TCRdb to the early 2020s). Receptors were amplified or captured by RACE. The sequencer was a NextSeq 500. The raw public data were reprocessed by TCRdb itself: fastp quality trimming at Q25, MiXCR clonotype calling, in-frame beta chains only. When rows share a CDR3 protein, they turn into one entry using the most common DNA and genes. The sample includes 130,000 or so distinct CDR3 sequences, with roughly 9.5% observed a single time. The ten top clones hold roughly 2% of the sample. The time point label here, explained by the study, means: healthy volunteer bleed at 2 weeks. Total RNA was isolated from unfractionated whole blood collected in Tempus Blood RNA tubes. The specimen sequenced was whole blood. These receptors were obtained from a male donor in good health. Some clones in this sample may be carry-over from other donors' samples.

This clonotype was observed a handful of times. CDR3 region: CASSLHRAEQYF. The CDR3 nucleotides are TGTGCCAGCAGTCTACACAGGGCTGAGCAGTACTTC. The chain joins TRBV6-2 or TRBV6-3 to TRBJ2-7; D is possibly TRBD1 (6 bases). Germline lookup yields CDR1 MNHEY and CDR2 SVGEGT. The CDR3 is 12 residues long. V was clipped by 5 bases and J by 7 bases, with 12 bases between them.

The rearrangement links TRBV5-1 to TRBJ1-3; D not resolved. V was shortened by 2 bases and J by 0 bases, with 6 bases between the two germline ends. This CDR3 is 14 amino acids long. Germline assignment: CDR1 SGHRS and CDR2 YFSETQ. Here the CDR3 reads CASSFGVSGNTIYF. For the CDR3, the DNA is TGCGCCAGCAGCTTTGGGGTCTCTGGAAACACCATATATTTT.

In its sample, this clonotype was seen many times. The chain combines TRBV12-3 or TRBV12-4 with TRBJ2-1; 14 bases fit TRBD2. The CDR3 runs 16 residues. V dropped 4 bases and J dropped 9; count of bases not matched to a gene: 8. The CDR3 nucleotides are TGTGCCAGCAGTTGGGGACTAGCGGGAGAAGTTGGTGAGCAGTTCTTC. Residues: CASSWGLAGEVGEQFF.

This clonotype was seen many times. The chain combines TRBV18 with TRBJ1-2; 7 nucleotides agree with TRBD1. This CDR3 has 12 amino acids. J gave up 8 bases and V 6 bases, and 6 bases lay outside the gene matches. Germline V lookup: CDR1 KGHSH, CDR2 LQKENI. The CDR3 region has the DNA TGTGCCAGCTCGCCAGGGACAGACGGCTACACCTTC. Protein product: CASSPGTDGYTF.

This chain uses TRBV7-2 with TRBJ2-7; possibly TRBD1 for D (6 bases). The ends were cut back, 4 bases at V and 3 bases at J, with 19 bases in the middle. From germline, CDR1 is SGHTA and CDR2 FQGNSA. This CDR3 has 16 amino acids. The CDR3 DNA reads TGTGCCAGCAGCTGGCACCCAGGGGTGAGGGACTACGAGCAGTACTTC. Protein product: CASSWHPGVRDYEQYF.

The chain links TRBV12-3 or TRBV12-4 to TRBJ2-5, with 7 bases fitting TRBD1. This CDR3 region has 15 residues. V shed 5 bases and J 4 bases; nucleotides not matched to a gene: 10. The DNA for the CDR3 is TGTGCCAGCAGTCGGACAGGACCCACGGGAGAGACCCAGTACTTC. It encodes CASSRTGPTGETQYF.

This chain links TRBV6-2 or TRBV6-3 with TRBJ1-6; D might be TRBD1 (5 bases). The V end lost 6 bases, the J end lost 8 bases, and 14 bases lay between the germline ends. The CDR3 covers 14 residues. CDR1 is MNHEY, CDR2 SVGEGT, per germline. The CDR3 reads CASSRPRVDSPLHF. The CDR3 coding sequence is TGTGCCAGCAGCCGACCCAGGGTTGATTCACCCCTCCACTTT.

In this sample, this clonotype turned up a few times. This CDR3 reads CSCWDSLNEKLFF. The CDR3 nucleotides read TGCAGCTGTTGGGACAGCTTGAATGAAAAACTGTTTTTT. V gene TRBV29-1 combines with J gene TRBJ1-4; 7 bases are shared with TRBD1. V was pared by 8 bases and J by 5 bases, with 8 bases of the junction left unmatched. The CDR3 totals 13 residues. Per germline, CDR1 SQVTM and CDR2 ANQGSEA.

This sequence joins TRBV12-3 or TRBV12-4 and TRBJ1-6, with 8 positions matching TRBD1. The CDR3 runs to 17 residues. The junction had 13 bases not matched to a gene; V was cut back by 2 bases and J by 10 bases. The CDR3 nucleotides read TGTGCCAGCAGTTTACGTGTGGGGACAGGAAAAGAGTCACCCCTCCACTTT. Translating it yields CASSLRVGTGKESPLHF.

The chain employs TRBV11-2 and TRBJ1-5, with no clear D. Trimming left V 4 bases short and J 4 bases short, with 5 bases between. The CDR3 is made up of 12 amino acids. Germline V gene data show CDR1 as SGHAT and CDR2 as FQNNGV. CDR3 protein: CASSSANQPQHF. The CDR3 nucleotides are TGTGCCAGCAGCTCGGCGAATCAGCCCCAGCATTTT.

There are many counts of this clonotype. CDR3 loop: CASSRTGYGYTF. CDR3 in DNA: TGTGCCAGTAGTAGGACAGGGTATGGCTACACCTTC. The V and J genes are TRBV19 and TRBJ1-2, with TRBD1 matching over 8 bases. The V gene end was trimmed by 4 bases and the J gene end by 5 bases; junction bases not matched to a gene: 0. Germline V gives CDR1 LNHDA, CDR2 SQIVND (reference sequence). This CDR3 is 12 amino acids long.

This clonotype was observed a handful of times. V usage is TRBV25-1 and J usage is TRBJ2-1, with D possibly called TRBD1 or TRBD2 (6 bases each). The CDR3 contains 15 residues. CDR1 is MGHDK and CDR2 is SYGVNS in the germline V gene. Trimming shortened V by 4 bases and J by 1 base, and 11 bases separated the two germline ends. The CDR3 sequence is CASSGEGGSYNEQFF. The CDR3 coding sequence is TGTGCCAGCAGTGGGGAAGGGGGGTCCTACAATGAGCAGTTCTTC. Variable domain in full (rest from reference TRBV25-1 and TRBJ2-1): EADIYQTPRYLVIGTGKKITLECSQTMGHDKMYWYQQDPGMELHLIHYSYGVNSTEKGDLSSESTVSRIRTEHFPLTLESARPSHTSQYLCASSGEGGSYNEQFFGPGTRLTVL.

The V gene is TRBV7-6, the J gene TRBJ2-7; 9 bases are shared with TRBD1. There are 16 residues in the CDR3. CDR1 and CDR2 from the germline V gene are SGHVS and FNYEAQ. Trimming cost V 0 bases and J 3 bases; bases outside gene matches: 6. The CDR3 reads CASSLASGTGNYEQYF. In nucleotides, the CDR3 is TGTGCCAGCAGCTTAGCATCCGGGACAGGGAACTACGAGCAGTACTTC.

In its sample, this clonotype was seen a few times. V usage is TRBV12-3 or TRBV12-4 and J usage is TRBJ2-7; 11 nucleotides agree with TRBD2. Losses at the gene ends were 3 bases for V and 2 bases for J; bases not matched to a gene: 0. CDR3 length: 14 residues. CDR3 loop: CASSLTSGAYEQYF. CDR3 in DNA: TGTGCCAGCAGTTTGACTAGCGGGGCCTACGAGCAGTACTTC.

This clonotype was detected many times. The rearrangement joins TRBV19 to TRBJ2-1; D not resolved. The V end was cut by 6 bases, the J end by 8 bases, with 17 bases between. CDR1 and CDR2 from the germline V gene are LNHDA and SQIVND (reference sequence). The CDR3 consists of 14 residues. In DNA form, the CDR3 reads TGTGCCAGTAGGGCCCTGACCCTTGGGGATGAGCAGTTCTTC. Its protein is CASRALTLGDEQFF.

This clonotype was counted at least ten times. V usage is TRBV25-1 and J usage is TRBJ2-7, with D maybe TRBD1 (5 bases). V dropped 7 bases and J dropped 1 base, with 14 bases sitting between them. The CDR3 is 14 residues long. The germline V gene encodes CDR1 MGHDK and CDR2 SYGVNS. The CDR3 DNA sequence: TGTGCCAGCAAACAGGACGGGTCTTCCTACGAGCAGTACTTC. Its translation: CASKQDGSSYEQYF.

This clonotype was detected a few times. The chain combines TRBV27 with TRBJ1-1; D is unresolved. V lost 5 bases and J 1 base, leaving 8 bases between the germline ends. The length of the CDR3 is 13 residues. Germline V CDR1 and CDR2: MNHEY, SMNVEV (reference sequence). The CDR3 nucleotides are TGTGCCAGCAGTCTAATTTCGAACACTGAAGCTTTCTTT. Translated: CASSLISNTEAFF.

This clonotype has at least ten counts. The chain links TRBV5-5 to TRBJ2-1, with D possibly being TRBD2 (5 bases). Trimming pared 1 base from V and 7 bases from J, leaving 9 bases between. CDR3 size: 13 residues. The germline gives CDR1 SGHKS, CDR2 YYEKEE (reference sequence). The CDR3 bases are TGTGCCAGCAGCTTGTTAGCGTGGAATGAGCAGTTCTTC. Its translation: CASSLLAWNEQFF. The variable domain in full, completed from reference TRBV5-5 and TRBJ2-1, reads DAGVTQSPTHLIKTRGQQVTLRCSPISGHKSVSWYQQVLGQGPQFIFQYYEKEERGRGNFPDRFSARQFPNYSSELNVNALLLGDSALYLCASSLLAWNEQFFGPGTRLTVL.

The chain recombines TRBV9 with TRBJ1-6; unclear D gene. The germline V gene has CDR1 SGDLS and CDR2 YYNGEE. The CDR3 length is 14 residues. V shed 2 bases and J shed 5 bases, with 8 bases lying between them. For the CDR3, the DNA is TGTGCCAGCAGCGTGTCACAGAATAATTCACCCCTCCACTTT. Encoded protein: CASSVSQNNSPLHF.

The chain combines TRBV10-2 with TRBJ2-7, with D possibly matching TRBD1 (6 bases). Germline-derived CDR1 and CDR2 are WSHSY and SAAADI. V gave up 10 bases and J gave up 3 bases, with 16 bases separating them. The CDR3 sequence is 13 residues long. CDR3 DNA sequence: TGCGCCACACGGACGGGACACAGCTACGAGCAGTACTTC. Its protein product is CATRTGHSYEQYF.

This clonotype was recorded at least ten times. The rearrangement links TRBV27 to TRBJ2-7; TRBD1 aligns across 8 bases. V lost 2 bases and J lost 5; bases outside the gene matches: 5. The CDR3 totals 14 residues. CDR1 and CDR2 from the germline V gene are MNHEY and SMNVEV (reference sequence). This chain's CDR3 is CASSLGRGQNEQYF. The CDR3 nucleotides are TGTGCCAGCAGTTTAGGCAGGGGGCAGAACGAGCAGTACTTC.

V usage is TRBV12-5 and J usage is TRBJ2-1, with 14 bases that match TRBD2. V gave up 1 base and J gave up 5 bases; unmatched junction bases: 1. The germline gives CDR1 LGHNT, CDR2 FRNRAP. This CDR3 comprises 16 residues. The CDR3 DNA sequence: TGTGCTAGTGGTTTGGGGACTAGCGGGAGGCACAATGAGCAGTTCTTC. Protein: CASGLGTSGRHNEQFF. The full variable domain, its missing parts supplied by reference TRBV12-5 and TRBJ2-1, is DARVTQTPRHKVTEMGQEVTMRCQPILGHNTVFWYRQTMMQGLELLAYFRNRAPLDDSGMPKDRFSAEMPDATLATLKIQPSEPRDSAVYFCASGLGTSGRHNEQFFGPGTRLTVL.

The chain employs TRBV20-1 and TRBJ1-1, with D possibly being TRBD1 (6 bases). Germline V gene data show CDR1 as DFQATT and CDR2 as SNEGSKA (reference sequence). This CDR3 region has 13 residues. The ends were cut back, 3 bases at V and 0 bases at J, with 8 bases in the middle. As DNA, the CDR3 is TGCAGTGCTAGTAAGGGGGTGAACACTGAAGCTTTCTTT. The encoded protein is CSASKGVNTEAFF.

This clonotype was seen a handful of times. The chain is built from TRBV11-2 and TRBJ1-2; perhaps TRBD1 as D (6 bases). Germline values: CDR1 SGHAT, CDR2 FQNNGV. CDR3 length: 17 residues. Trimming pared 5 bases from V and 1 base from J, leaving 20 bases between. CDR3 amino acids: CASSPGRGLTLNYGYTF. For the CDR3, the DNA is TGTGCCAGCAGCCCAGGCAGGGGACTGACCCTTAACTATGGCTACACCTTC.